The rows below give T cell receptor beta chains drawn from one sample of a study of T cell changes during pregnancy in multiple sclerosis. Sequencing used immunoSEQ multiplex PCR; TCRdb keeps in-frame clones, though not all of them. The table includes about 26,000 clones, approximately 89% detected once. The sample was CD8+ T cells from peripheral blood mononuclear cells, taken in the second trimester of pregnancy. The receptors shown here come from a female donor with multiple sclerosis, enrolled in a pregnancy study. The CDR3 runs from the conserved cysteine through the conserved F or W.

>TRBV7-9
CASSSTNWTGGVTGELFF
>TRBV9
CASSEGANRADTQYF
>TRBV5-4
CASMRTGDAYEQYF
>TRBV27
CASRTGGGYGYTF
>TRBV6-6
CASIGQGLKGYTF
>TRBV7-6
CASSNGLAGDTGELFF
>TRBV7-9
CASSRTGGRAFF
>TRBV15
CATSRHRDTDYEQYF
>TRBV7-9
CASSPGTSGSTDTQYF
>TRBV7-8
CASSLPGEGRSSYEQYF
>TRBV28
CASSTTGTGSTDTQYF
>TRBV30
CAWSEGVRGLRYEQYF
>TRBV6-5
CASRQSSSYEQYF
>TRBV14
CASSPGQSSYEQYF
>TRBV5-6
CASSSDGGGEETQYF
>TRBV2
CATEQGGEKLFF
>TRBV19
CASSIIGHSYNEQFF
>TRBV19
CASSLAGVYNEQFF
>TRBV29-1
CSVETGSSSYEQYF
>TRBV27
CASRQGGYGYTF
>TRBV21-1
CASSYRQGINTEAFF
>TRBV30
CAWSTGTGAHEQYF
>TRBV5-6
CASSPPSGSYNEQFF
>TRBV9
CASSGGSGNTIYF
>TRBV5-1
CASSSFDSHGYTF
>TRBV5-6
CASSLGEGETQYF
>TRBV19
CASSMAVGREDYEQYF
>TRBV19
CASSITSERPEQFF
>TRBV7-3
CASSLVGRGYEKLFF
>TRBV27
CASKTIGAGYTF
>TRBV28
CASRPGGWGDNEQFF
>TRBV15
CATSRDRLAGSNEQFF
>TRBV7-2
CASSLSRGWSPTDTQYF
>TRBV27
CASSPEGTGGLIGGYTF
>TRBV5-4
CASRVAGGPEQYF
>TRBV19
CASSKGQNTGELFF
>TRBV5-1
CASSEPSGRVNEQFF
>TRBV25-1
CASSEEVGLGNEQFF
>TRBV5-4
CASSTYHSLGSGYTF
>TRBV2
CASVEGASEQYF
>TRBV9
CASSVGLAASYEQYF
>TRBV5-8
CASSLGGMNTEAFF
>TRBV19
CASTAGPRDRVTDTQYF